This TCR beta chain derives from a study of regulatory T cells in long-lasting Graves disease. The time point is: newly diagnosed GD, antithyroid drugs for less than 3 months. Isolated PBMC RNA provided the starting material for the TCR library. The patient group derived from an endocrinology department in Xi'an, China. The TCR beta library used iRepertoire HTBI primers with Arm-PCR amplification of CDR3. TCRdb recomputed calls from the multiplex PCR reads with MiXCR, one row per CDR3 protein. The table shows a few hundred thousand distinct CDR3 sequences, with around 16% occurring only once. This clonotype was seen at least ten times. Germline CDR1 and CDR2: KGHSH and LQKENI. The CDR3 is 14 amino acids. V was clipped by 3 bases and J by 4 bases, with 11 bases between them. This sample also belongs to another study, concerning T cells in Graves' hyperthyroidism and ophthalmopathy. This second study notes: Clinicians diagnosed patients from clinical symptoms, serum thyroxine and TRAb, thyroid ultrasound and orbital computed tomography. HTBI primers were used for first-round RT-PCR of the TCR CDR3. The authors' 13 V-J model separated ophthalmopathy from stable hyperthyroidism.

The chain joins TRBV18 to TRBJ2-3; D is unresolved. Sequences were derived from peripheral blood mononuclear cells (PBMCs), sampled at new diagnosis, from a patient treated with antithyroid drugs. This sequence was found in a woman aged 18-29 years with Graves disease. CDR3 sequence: CASSPPSRADTQYF. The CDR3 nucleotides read TGTGCCAGCTCACCCCCCAGCCGCGCAGATACGCAGTATTTT.